This TCR beta chain stems from a study of blood T cells in healthy people across ages. Together with a sample-barcoded 5' primer, a J-beta primer mix was included in a second PCR lasting roughly 6 to 12 cycles. TCRdb processed the 5' RACE reads anew with MiXCR; each CDR3 protein has one entry. The sample contains over 750,000 distinct CDR3 sequences, just under 25% of which appear only once. General observations from the study: Diversity of TCR beta per million T cells declined in a roughly linear way with age.

Per germline, CDR1 KGHDR and CDR2 SFDVKD. The CDR3 totals 14 residues. The V gene end was trimmed by 4 bases and the J gene end by 6 bases; junction bases not matched to a gene: 3. This clonotype has only a few counts. Its antigen remains unidentified. The study drew donors from healthy Caucasian individuals in Russia aged roughly 6 to 95. This sample was also put to use in a study of T cells of mothers and their children. From that paper: Thymic selection molds TCR recombination output in a comparable way in related and unrelated pairs.

The TCR sequence derives from a boy aged 10-17 years in good health. The material sequenced was blood. The chain links TRBV24-1 to TRBJ2-2; 8 bases line up with TRBD1. As DNA, the CDR3 is TGTGCCACCAGTGACCTCAGGGGGCCCGGGGAGCTGTTTTTT. Protein: CATSDLRGPGELFF.